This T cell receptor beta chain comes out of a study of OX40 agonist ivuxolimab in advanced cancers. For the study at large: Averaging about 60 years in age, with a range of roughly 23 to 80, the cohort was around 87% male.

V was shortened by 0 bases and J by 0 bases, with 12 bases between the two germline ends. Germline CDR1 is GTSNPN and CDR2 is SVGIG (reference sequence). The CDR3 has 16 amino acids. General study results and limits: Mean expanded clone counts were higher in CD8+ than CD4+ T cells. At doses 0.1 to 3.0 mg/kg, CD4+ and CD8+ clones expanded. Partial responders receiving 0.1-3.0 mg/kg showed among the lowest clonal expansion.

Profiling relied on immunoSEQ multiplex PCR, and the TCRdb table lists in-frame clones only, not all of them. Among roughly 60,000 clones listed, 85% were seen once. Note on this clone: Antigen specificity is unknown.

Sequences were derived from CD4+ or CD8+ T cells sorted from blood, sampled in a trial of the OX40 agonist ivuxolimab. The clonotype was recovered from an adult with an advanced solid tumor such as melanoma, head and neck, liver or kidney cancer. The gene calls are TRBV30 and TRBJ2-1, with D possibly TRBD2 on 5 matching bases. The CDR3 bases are TGTGCCTGGAGTGTATGGCGGGCGAGCTCCTACAATGAGCAGTTCTTC. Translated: CAWSVWRASSYNEQFF.